The table lists the clone carrying this TCR beta chain with many counts. The antigen remains undetermined. The CDR3 contains 14 residues. Trimming cost V 4 bases and J 6 bases; bases outside gene matches: 7. Germline assignment: CDR1 LGHDT and CDR2 YNNKEL (reference sequence). The sample belongs to a study of identical twins. Study-level findings and limits: There were fewer insertions in abundant cord blood beta clonotypes, but memory repertoires showed no such pattern.

A universal primer site came from template switching; cDNA carried unique molecular identifiers. One entry per CDR3 protein, called by TCRdb with MiXCR from the 5' RACE reads. The sample lists roughly 150,000 distinct CDR3 sequences; roughly 3.2% were seen once. J is TRBJ1-1 and V is TRBV3-1, with 8 bases that match TRBD1. This sequence was found in a man between 18 and 35 years old in good health. Sequencing used memory T cells sorted from blood. CDR3 sequence (DNA): TGTGCCAGCAGCCTAGGACAGGGTGGGGCTGAAGCTTTCTTT. Residues: CASSLGQGGAEAFF.